These 21 T cell receptor beta chains originate from one sample sequenced in a study of T cells in Graves' hyperthyroidism and ophthalmopathy. TCR beta CDR3 regions were amplified from RNA transcripts. TCR CDR3 regions were first amplified by RT-PCR with HTBI primers. One entry per CDR3 protein results from TCRdb running MiXCR on the multiplex PCR reads. The data hold about 600,000 distinct CDR3 sequences, with more than 12% observed a single time. The sequenced sample was blood. These TCRs come from a woman aged 45-59 years with Graves' ophthalmopathy.

This clonotype was seen only a few times. This sequence joins TRBV29-1 and TRBJ2-3, with TRBD2 identical over 9 bases. Trimming at V came to 3 bases and at J to 3 bases, leaving 4 bases not matched to a gene. Germline-derived CDR1 and CDR2 are SQVTM and ANQGSEA. CDR3 size: 14 residues. CDR3: CSVDSGRSTDTQYF. The CDR3 DNA follows: TGCAGCGTTGACAGCGGGAGGTCGACAGATACGCAGTATTTT.

V is TRBV24-1 and J is TRBJ1-2, with TRBD1 matching over 7 bases. This CDR3 spans 15 amino acids. Germline V lookup: CDR1 KGHDR, CDR2 SFDVKD. V lost 0 bases and J lost 7; bases outside the gene matches: 7. The CDR3 DNA reads TGTGCCACCAGTGATTTGAATGAGGGGGCATCTGGCTACACCTTC. Its translation: CATSDLNEGASGYTF.

This clonotype was seen more than once but under ten times. A clone one base away is much larger, so this may be a read error. The chain couples TRBV6-1 to TRBJ2-3, with 8 bases lining up with TRBD2. The CDR3 covers 15 residues. Trimming took 6 bases from V and 2 from J; bases not matched to a gene: 7. In germline, CDR1 is MNHNS, CDR2 SASEGT. The DNA of the CDR3 is TGTGCCAGCAGCCCCAGCGGGAGACCCACAGATACGCAGTATTTT. This encodes CASSPSGRPTDTQYF.

CDR3 amino acids: CSVLGVDRGRETQYF. CDR3 DNA: TGCAGCGTATTAGGGGTGGACAGGGGAAGGGAGACCCAGTACTTC. The genes are TRBV29-1 and TRBJ2-5, with TRBD1 matching 9 bases. Germline-derived CDR1 and CDR2 are SQVTM and ANQGSEA. The CDR3 is 15 amino acids. V was pared by 6 bases and J by 5 bases, with 13 bases of the junction left unmatched. Full variable domain (outside the CDR3, taken from reference TRBV29-1 and TRBJ2-5): SAVISQKPSRDICQRGTSLTIQCQVDSQVTMMFWYRQQPGQSLTLIATANQGSEATYESGFVIDKFPISRPNLTFSTLTVSNMSPEDSSIYLCSVLGVDRGRETQYFGPGTRLLVL.

This chain uses TRBV29-1 with TRBJ1-2; D unclear. From germline, CDR1 is SQVTM and CDR2 ANQGSEA. CDR3 size: 14 residues. V was clipped by 7 bases and J by 0 bases, with 15 bases between them. The CDR3 loop is CSATGGVTNYGYTF. CDR3 sequence (DNA): TGCAGCGCGACCGGCGGGGTAACTAACTATGGCTACACCTTC.

A remark on this clonotype: At one end the junction does not follow the germline gene, possibly because of a read error. The rearrangement links TRBV15 to TRBJ2-1; D is undetermined. This CDR3 is built from 15 residues. Germline V gene data show CDR1 as LNHNV and CDR2 as YYDKDF (reference sequence). This CDR3 is CATSRVRSSYNEQLF. As DNA, the CDR3 is TGTGCCACCAGCAGAGTGCGGAGCTCCTACAATGAGCAGTTATTC.

This clonotype was seen a handful of times. The chain's CDR3 is CASSQASAGLPYNEQFF. The DNA for the CDR3 is TGCGCCAGCAGCCAAGCGTCTGCGGGGCTACCCTACAATGAGCAGTTCTTC. This sequence joins TRBV4-3 and TRBJ2-1; D is possibly TRBD2 (6 bases). The germline V and J ends were trimmed by 1 base and 2 bases, with 15 bases remaining between them. CDR1 is LGHNA and CDR2 is YSLEER in the germline V gene. The CDR3 has 17 residues.

This clonotype showed up many times. The rearrangement uses TRBV7-9 and TRBJ1-2, with D unclear. V was trimmed by 5 bases and J by 2 bases, leaving 9 bases between them. Per the germline V gene, CDR1 is SEHNR and CDR2 is FQNEAQ (reference sequence). This CDR3 contains 13 residues. CDR3 DNA: TGTGCCAGCAGCGAAACAGCGAACTATGGCTACACCTTC. This gives the protein CASSETANYGYTF. The entire variable domain, with the rest obtained from reference TRBV7-9 and TRBJ1-2, is as follows: DTGVSQNPRHKITKRGQNVTFRCDPISEHNRLYWYRQTLGQGPEFLTYFQNEAQLEKSRLLSDRFSAERPKGSFSTLEIQRTEQGDSAMYLCASSETANYGYTFGSGTRLTVV.

This clonotype was recorded many times. The chain combines TRBV2 with TRBJ2-1; 7 nucleotides agree with TRBD1. The J segment lost 3 bases and the V segment lost 4 bases, leaving 3 bases of the junction unmatched. The germline gives CDR1 SNHLY, CDR2 FYNNEI. CDR3 size: 14 residues. The CDR3 is CASSVRQGYNEQFF. CDR3 nucleotides: TGTGCCAGCAGTGTTCGACAGGGCTACAATGAGCAGTTCTTC.

This clonotype was observed many times. The V gene is TRBV7-2, the J gene TRBJ1-2; no clear D gene. The V end lost 2 bases, the J end lost 6 bases, and 19 bases lay between the germline ends. The CDR3 has 16 amino acids. CDR1 and CDR2 (germline): SGHTA, FQGNSA. CDR3 in amino acids: CASSLMSFASADGYTF. CDR3 DNA: TGTGCCAGCAGCTTAATGTCATTTGCGTCTGCCGATGGCTACACCTTC.

The chain links TRBV7-2 to TRBJ2-2, with TRBD2 identical over 10 bases. V lost 4 bases, J lost 7 bases, and 6 bases stayed unmatched. CDR1 is SGHTA and CDR2 is FQGNSA in the germline V gene. The length of the CDR3 is 15 residues. In DNA, the CDR3 is TGTGCCAGCAGCTCCGGGACTAGCGTTCACGGGGAGCTGTTTTTT. It is translated as CASSSGTSVHGELFF. The whole variable domain, remainder taken from reference TRBV7-2 and TRBJ2-2, is GAGVSQSPSNKVTEKGKDVELRCDPISGHTALYWYRQSLGQGLEFLIYFQGNSAPDKSGLPSDRFSAERTGGSVSTLTIQRTQQEDSAVYLCASSSGTSVHGELFFGEGSRLTVL.

In its sample, this clonotype was seen many times. The chain joins TRBV28 to TRBJ1-2; unclear D gene. Per germline, CDR1 MDHEN and CDR2 SYDVKM. The length of the CDR3 is 14 residues. The V end lost 7 bases, the J end lost 0 bases, and 12 bases lay between the germline ends. The CDR3 protein is CASMFAATNYGYTF. CDR3 in DNA: TGTGCCAGCATGTTCGCAGCCACTAACTATGGCTACACCTTC.

This clonotype was seen only a few times. The rearrangement uses TRBV28 and TRBJ2-1; 10 bases map to TRBD2. This CDR3 has 18 amino acids. The junction had 12 bases not matched to a gene; V was cut back by 3 bases and J by 4 bases. Germline V gives CDR1 MDHEN, CDR2 SYDVKM. Here the CDR3 DNA reads TGTGCCAGCAGTTTCTTTGTTCCGGGACTAGCGACGTACAATGAGCAGTTCTTC. Amino acids: CASSFFVPGLATYNEQFF.

This clonotype was detected many times. The V call is TRBV10-3, the J call TRBJ2-1, with 8 bases matching TRBD2. V gave up 8 bases and J gave up 7 bases; unmatched junction bases: 10. The CDR3 length is 14 residues. Germline CDR1 ENHRY, CDR2 SYGVKD. The DNA for the CDR3 is TGTGCCATCGGGGGACTAGAAGGCTGGAATGAGCAGTTCTTC. Amino acids: CAIGGLEGWNEQFF.

This clonotype was seen repeatedly, ten times or more. V is TRBV7-9 and J is TRBJ2-3; 13 nucleotides agree with TRBD2. The length of the CDR3 is 14 residues. Germline lookup yields CDR1 SEHNR and CDR2 FQNEAQ (reference sequence). The J segment lost 6 bases and the V segment lost 5 bases, leaving 2 bases of the junction unmatched. CDR3 nucleotides: TGTGCCAGCAGCCAGACTAGCGGGGGGGATACGCAGTATTTT. This codes for CASSQTSGGDTQYF.

This clonotype appeared a few times. The rearrangement uses TRBV7-9 and TRBJ2-7, with a tentative D call TRBD2 (6 bases). The ends were cut back, 7 bases at V and 4 bases at J, with 14 bases in the middle. From germline, CDR1 is SEHNR and CDR2 FQNEAQ (reference sequence). This CDR3 spans 13 amino acids. CDR3 loop: CASTPTGDYEQYF. The CDR3, as DNA: TGTGCCAGCACCCCCACGGGGGATTACGAGCAGTACTTC.

This clonotype was seen only a few times. The rearrangement uses TRBV3-1 and TRBJ1-3, with a weak D call TRBD1 (6 bases). V was trimmed by 3 bases and J by 0 bases, leaving 9 bases between them. The CDR3 is 15 amino acids. CDR1 and CDR2 (germline): LGHDT, YNNKEL (reference sequence). The CDR3 DNA sequence: TGTGCCAGCAGCCACAGGACAGACTCTGGAAACACCATATATTTT. This translates into CASSHRTDSGNTIYF.

The genes are TRBV12-3 or TRBV12-4 and TRBJ2-2; TRBD2 agrees at 9 bases. V shed 7 bases, J shed 0 bases, and the junction held 3 bases outside the gene matches. The CDR3 runs to 15 residues. The CDR3 DNA is TGTGCCAGCACCCGACTAGCGGCGAACACCGGGGAGCTGTTTTTT. This sequence encodes CASTRLAANTGELFF.

The chain carries TRBV5-1 and TRBJ1-1; D remains ambiguous. With 3 bases removed from V and 1 base from J, the gap between germline ends came to 7 bases. The germline V gene has CDR1 SGHRS and CDR2 YFSETQ. This CDR3 has 13 amino acids. The CDR3 nucleotides are TGCGCCAGCAGCTGGTCAGAGAACACTGAAGCTTTCTTT. It translates to CASSWSENTEAFF.

In its sample, this clonotype was seen many times. This sequence joins TRBV4-2 and TRBJ2-7; 11 bases agree with TRBD1. J gave up 4 bases and V 1 base, and 6 bases lay outside the gene matches. Germline V lookup: CDR1 LGHNA, CDR2 YNFKEQ. The CDR3 is made up of 16 amino acids. The CDR3 sequence: CASSQVSGTGGYEQYF. CDR3 coding DNA: TGTGCCAGCAGCCAAGTCAGCGGGACAGGGGGTTACGAGCAGTACTTC.

Only a few counts were recorded for this clonotype. V is TRBV6-2 or TRBV6-3 and J is TRBJ2-2; the D call may be TRBD1 or TRBD2 (6 bases each). Germline V lookup: CDR1 MNHEY, CDR2 SVGEGT. Trimming took 7 bases from V and 4 from J, leaving 13 bases between them. The CDR3 runs to 14 residues. The CDR3 coding sequence is TGTGCCAGCAACGTCAGGGGAGGCACCGGGGAGCTGTTTTTT. Its translation: CASNVRGGTGELFF.